A single sample gave rise to the 24 T cell receptor beta chains below, sequenced in a study of CD8 T cells in ankylosing spondylitis. TCRdb independently ran MiXCR on the 5' RACE reads; one entry per CDR3 protein. The table shows a few hundred thousand distinct CDR3 sequences, with more than 15% occurring only once. Sequencing was done on a sample of blood, either unsorted or a sorted T cell fraction (not recorded which). The receptors come from a male donor with ankylosing spondylitis or in good health (not recorded which).

The genes are TRBV29-1 and TRBJ2-7, with 8 nucleotides matching TRBD1. Germline CDR1 SQVTM, CDR2 ANQGSEA. This CDR3 has 12 amino acids. V shed 5 bases, J shed 4 bases, and the junction held 4 bases outside the gene matches. The CDR3 sequence: CSVTGQEYEQYF. For the CDR3, the DNA is TGCAGCGTTACGGGACAGGAGTACGAGCAGTACTTC.

The genes are TRBV4-3 and TRBJ2-5, with D possibly being TRBD2 (5 bases). V dropped 0 bases and J dropped 4 bases, with 12 bases sitting between them. The CDR3 consists of 15 residues. Germline V gene lookup returns CDR1 LGHNA and CDR2 YSLEER. CDR3 bases: TGCGCCAGCAGCCAAGATGGGAGCGGCAGAGAGACCCAGTACTTC. Translation gives CASSQDGSGRETQYF.

V usage is TRBV27 and J usage is TRBJ2-1; the D is unclear. This CDR3 comprises 16 residues. V was shortened by 2 bases and J by 0 bases, with 11 bases between the two germline ends. Germline CDR1 MNHEY, CDR2 SMNVEV (reference sequence). CDR3 nucleotide sequence: TGTGCCAGCAGTTTAGTTGGGCGGAACTCCTACAATGAGCAGTTCTTC. This translates into CASSLVGRNSYNEQFF.

A few counts support this clonotype. This chain links TRBV7-2 with TRBJ2-7; D is possibly TRBD1 (6 bases). CDR3 length: 12 residues. CDR1 and CDR2 from the germline V gene are SGHTA and FQGNSA. V lost 3 bases to trimming and J lost 5 bases, with 8 bases between them. Written as DNA, the CDR3 is TGTGCCAGCAGCTTTTACAGGGACGAGCAGTACTTC. Protein: CASSFYRDEQYF.

This clonotype appeared a few times. The chain is built from TRBV7-6 and TRBJ2-5; TRBD2 agrees at 13 bases. Germline CDR1 SGHVS, CDR2 FNYEAQ. V was pared by 5 bases and J by 5 bases, with 8 bases of the junction left unmatched. This CDR3 spans 16 amino acids. The CDR3 here is CASSRRGTSGMETQYF. CDR3 nucleotide sequence: TGTGCCAGCAGCAGAAGAGGGACTAGCGGGATGGAGACCCAGTACTTC.

The genes are TRBV20-1 and TRBJ2-7; 7 bases are a match to TRBD2. CDR1 is DFQATT and CDR2 is SNEGSKA in the germline V gene (reference sequence). The CDR3 contains 15 residues. After removal of 0 bases from V and 1 base from J, the junction contained 6 bases not matched to a gene. The CDR3 DNA follows: TGCAGTGCTAGAGATCTCGCGGGAGCATCCTACGAGCAGTACTTC. It codes for CSARDLAGASYEQYF.

This rearrangement joins TRBV4-1 to TRBJ2-5; D not certain. The CDR3 is 13 amino acids. The V gene lost 1 base and the J gene lost 4 bases, with 7 bases spanning the gap. The germline V gene has CDR1 MGHRA and CDR2 YSYEKL. Here the CDR3 reads CASSQVGTETQYF. The CDR3 coding sequence is TGCGCCAGCAGCCAAGTAGGCACAGAGACCCAGTACTTC.

The gene calls are TRBV29-1 and TRBJ2-2; TRBD2 agrees at 7 bases. The CDR3 totals 14 residues. CDR1 is SQVTM and CDR2 is ANQGSEA in the germline V gene. The V and J ends lost 7 bases and 1 base, in that order; junction bases with no gene match: 6. The CDR3 sequence is CSGAAGKNTGELFF. The CDR3 coding sequence is TGCAGCGGTGCAGCGGGGAAGAACACCGGGGAGCTGTTTTTT.

This clonotype was found a few times. V usage is TRBV20-1 and J usage is TRBJ1-2; TRBD1 aligns across 7 bases. Germline V CDR1 and CDR2: DFQATT, SNEGSKA (reference sequence). This CDR3 has 15 residues. Unmatched junction bases numbered 13, after V lost 6 bases and J lost 3 bases. The CDR3 loop is CSAIGSLDRDYGYTF. As DNA, the CDR3 is TGCAGTGCCATAGGATCCCTCGACAGGGACTATGGCTACACCTTC.

This clonotype has more than one count but fewer than ten. CDR3 in DNA: TGTGCCAGCAGCCAAGTACCCCTAGCGGGGACCTACAATGAGCAGTTCTTC. It translates to CASSQVPLAGTYNEQFF. The chain is built from TRBV4-2 and TRBJ2-1, with 9 bases fitting TRBD2. In germline, CDR1 is LGHNA, CDR2 YNFKEQ. The CDR3 spans 17 residues. The junction had 6 bases not matched to a gene; V was cut back by 1 base and J by 2 bases.

In this sample, this clonotype turned up a few times. This chain links TRBV12-3 or TRBV12-4 with TRBJ2-1; TRBD2 matches 8 bases. The CDR3 runs 17 residues. Unmatched junction bases numbered 9, after V lost 0 bases and J lost 5 bases. This CDR3 reads CASSLALRTSLNNEQFF. CDR3 nucleotide sequence: TGTGCCAGCAGTTTAGCGCTAAGGACTAGCCTGAACAATGAGCAGTTCTTC.

This clonotype was counted only a few times. The V gene is TRBV3-1, the J gene TRBJ2-1, with a weak D call TRBD1 (6 bases). The germline gives CDR1 LGHDT, CDR2 YNNKEL (reference sequence). The ends were cut back, 5 bases at V and 12 bases at J, with 20 bases in the middle. This CDR3 contains 14 residues. The CDR3 DNA sequence: TGTGCCAGCAGCGAATACAGGGATGCGCAGGGGCAGTTCTTC. This encodes CASSEYRDAQGQFF.

This sequence joins TRBV7-2 and TRBJ1-5, with D uncertain. This CDR3 spans 14 amino acids. Trimming left V 7 bases short and J 1 base short, with 11 bases between. The V gene's germline CDR1 is SGHTA and CDR2 FQGNSA. The CDR3: CASTRWESNQPQHF. CDR3 nucleotides: TGTGCCAGCACAAGATGGGAGAGCAATCAGCCCCAGCATTTT. Supplemented by reference TRBV7-2 and TRBJ1-5, the full variable domain reads GAGVSQSPSNKVTEKGKDVELRCDPISGHTALYWYRQSLGQGLEFLIYFQGNSAPDKSGLPSDRFSAERTGGSVSTLTIQRTQQEDSAVYLCASTRWESNQPQHFGDGTRLSIL.

This clonotype showed up just a few times. This rearrangement joins TRBV29-1 to TRBJ2-5; D not certain. Trimming shortened V by 4 bases and J by 1 base, and 13 bases separated the two germline ends. Germline V gene sequence: CDR1 SQVTM, CDR2 ANQGSEA. This CDR3 spans 14 amino acids. DNA for the CDR3: TGCAGCGTTGGATACCGTAGGCCCCAAGAGACCCAGTACTTC. Residues: CSVGYRRPQETQYF.

This clonotype appeared a few times. The chain recombines TRBV15 with TRBJ1-2; a weak D match, TRBD1 (5 bases). Germline V lookup: CDR1 LNHNV, CDR2 YYDKDF (reference sequence). The length of the CDR3 is 13 residues. The germline V and J ends were trimmed by 0 bases and 4 bases, with 6 bases remaining between them. The CDR3 sequence: CATSRDGGYGYTF. In DNA form, the CDR3 reads TGTGCCACCAGCAGAGATGGGGGCTATGGCTACACCTTC.

This clonotype was picked up many times. This rearrangement joins TRBV5-1 to TRBJ2-2; 9 bases agree with TRBD1. The CDR3 totals 17 residues. J lost 6 bases, V lost 4 bases, and 13 bases had no gene match. Germline CDR1 SGHRS, CDR2 YFSETQ. The CDR3 DNA reads as TGCGCCAGCAGCCCAGGTCGCTGGACAGGGGTGGCCGGGGAGCTGTTTTTT. Protein: CASSPGRWTGVAGELFF.

A few counts support this clonotype. The V and J genes are TRBV6-5 and TRBJ2-2, with D unresolved. This CDR3 has 12 residues. Trimming pared 2 bases from V and 6 bases from J, leaving 4 bases between. Germline V gives CDR1 MNHEY, CDR2 SVGAGI. The CDR3 DNA reads TGTGCCAGCAGTTACAGTGCCGGGGAGCTGTTTTTT. Translating it yields CASSYSAGELFF.

The rearrangement joins TRBV7-9 to TRBJ2-1; D is possibly TRBD2 (6 bases). Germline-derived CDR1 and CDR2 are SEHNR and FQNEAQ (reference sequence). The CDR3 consists of 13 residues. V lost 3 bases, J lost 6 bases, and 9 bases lay in between. The CDR3 DNA reads TGTGCCAGCAGCTTCGGCGGGACCAATGAGCAGTTCTTC. It yields the protein CASSFGGTNEQFF.

The chain recombines TRBV7-2 with TRBJ2-1; 10 bases match TRBD2. V dropped 2 bases and J dropped 9; count of bases not matched to a gene: 10. From germline, CDR1 is SGHTA and CDR2 FQGNSA. There are 16 residues in the CDR3. This CDR3 reads CASSLYAAGGFGEQFF. The DNA for the CDR3 is TGTGCCAGCAGCTTATACGCAGCGGGAGGGTTCGGTGAGCAGTTCTTC. Full variable domain (missing parts from reference TRBV7-2 and TRBJ2-1): GAGVSQSPSNKVTEKGKDVELRCDPISGHTALYWYRQSLGQGLEFLIYFQGNSAPDKSGLPSDRFSAERTGGSVSTLTIQRTQQEDSAVYLCASSLYAAGGFGEQFFGPGTRLTVL.

This clonotype was found a few times. The chain is built from TRBV6-4 and TRBJ2-3; D possibly matches TRBD1 or TRBD2 (7 bases each). V was pared by 7 bases and J by 0 bases, with 32 bases between. Germline V gene sequence: CDR1 MRHNA, CDR2 SNTAGT. The length of the CDR3 is 21 residues. The CDR3 DNA reads TGTGCCAGCACTCAAACCGGTGGCAGGGGGGCACTAGCGCATAGCACAGATACGCAGTATTTT. It specifies CASTQTGGRGALAHSTDTQYF.

The chain joins TRBV6-5 to TRBJ2-2; 13 bases line up with TRBD2. This CDR3 contains 17 residues. Germline V CDR1 and CDR2: MNHEY, SVGAGI. V trimming: 4 bases; J trimming: 5 bases; junction bases outside the gene matches: 7. CDR3 DNA sequence: TGTGCCAGCAGTTGGAGACTAGCGGGAGGACAGACCGGGGAGCTGTTTTTT. As protein: CASSWRLAGGQTGELFF.

The rearrangement uses TRBV6-2 or TRBV6-3 and TRBJ1-5, with 9 bases that match TRBD1. The CDR3 sequence is 15 residues long. V dropped 6 bases and J dropped 2; count of bases not matched to a gene: 5. CDR1 is MNHEY and CDR2 is SVGEGT in the germline V gene. CDR3 loop: CASRPQGAGNQPQHF. The CDR3 DNA reads TGTGCCAGCAGGCCACAGGGGGCAGGCAATCAGCCCCAGCATTTT.

Many counts were recorded for this clonotype. The chain couples TRBV4-1 to TRBJ2-5; 8 bases are a match to TRBD1. This CDR3 comprises 16 residues. The V gene end was trimmed by 3 bases and the J gene end by 1 base; junction bases not matched to a gene: 7. CDR1 is MGHRA and CDR2 is YSYEKL in the germline V gene. This CDR3 is CASSQPHTGGQETQYF. The CDR3 nucleotides are TGCGCCAGCAGCCAGCCCCATACAGGGGGCCAAGAGACCCAGTACTTC.

This clonotype was detected many times. The chain has TRBV20-1 and TRBJ2-7, with TRBD2 as a possible D gene (6 bases). This CDR3 contains 14 residues. Germline CDR1 DFQATT, CDR2 SNEGSKA (reference sequence). V lost 6 bases, J lost 7 bases, and 22 bases lay in between. The CDR3 DNA reads TGCAGTGCACCCCTCCCGGGACTCCCTTTAGAGCAGTACTTC. Translated: CSAPLPGLPLEQYF.